These 25 T cell receptor beta chains came from one sample sequenced in a study of T cell repertoires in cytomegalovirus infection. TCRdb re-called the reads with MiXCR, one entry per CDR3 protein. The sample has almost 550,000 distinct CDR3 sequences, 16% seen once; the top ten hold 20% to 30%. The sample comprised CD8+ T cells from PBMCs. The receptors stem from a human donor in good health (CMV status not recorded). Some clones in this sample may be carry-over from other donors' samples.

This clonotype has a handful of counts. J is TRBJ2-1 and V is TRBV5-1; D perhaps matches TRBD1 (7 bases). Trimming removed 4 bases from V and 4 bases from J, with 21 bases in between. The CDR3 has 17 amino acids. Germline V gene sequence: CDR1 SGHRS, CDR2 YFSETQ. Here the CDR3 reads CASSGMQTGRSYNEQFF. The CDR3 DNA is TGCGCCAGCAGCGGGATGCAGACAGGGAGGAGTTACAATGAGCAGTTCTTC.

This clonotype was recorded at least ten times. V is TRBV7-2 and J is TRBJ1-2, with D tentatively TRBD1 (6 bases). CDR1 is SGHTA and CDR2 is FQGNSA in the germline V gene. The CDR3 is 16 residues long. The V gene lost 2 bases and the J gene lost 6 bases, with 19 bases spanning the gap. The CDR3 coding sequence is TGTGCCAGCAGCTTAAAGGACCTACAGGGCGGGCATGGCTACACCTTC. Its protein product is CASSLKDLQGGHGYTF.

This sequence joins TRBV28 and TRBJ2-2; perhaps TRBD2 as D (5 bases). The germline V gene has CDR1 MDHEN and CDR2 SYDVKM. CDR3 length: 15 amino acids. V lost 8 bases and J 6 bases, leaving 19 bases between the germline ends. The CDR3 loop is CASRAKGVGSGELFF. The CDR3 DNA is TGTGCCAGCCGTGCGAAGGGAGTTGGGTCCGGGGAGCTGTTTTTT.

J is TRBJ2-3 and V is TRBV27, with 8 bases aligning to TRBD2. Trimming cost V 5 bases and J 4 bases; bases outside gene matches: 11. Germline CDR1 reads MNHEY; CDR2 reads SMNVEV (reference sequence). The CDR3 totals 16 residues. The CDR3 region has the DNA TGTGCCAGCAGTGTCTTCGCCAGCGGGAGCGCAGATACGCAGTATTTT. This sequence encodes CASSVFASGSADTQYF.

This clonotype was seen at least ten times. J is TRBJ1-5 and V is TRBV7-9, with TRBD1 matching over 11 bases. Trimming at V came to 5 bases and at J to 3 bases, leaving 3 bases not matched to a gene. Germline CDR1 reads SEHNR; CDR2 reads FQNEAQ (reference sequence). CDR3 length equals 15 residues. CDR3 DNA sequence: TGTGCCAGCAGCCAGGGACAGGGGGACAATCAGCCCCAGCATTTT. This gives the protein CASSQGQGDNQPQHF.

This clonotype was picked up many times. The CDR3 spells CASSPLTADYSGANVLTF. The CDR3 coding sequence is TGTGCCAGCAGCCCGTTGACAGCAGACTACTCTGGGGCCAACGTCCTGACTTTC. The V gene is TRBV7-6, the J gene TRBJ2-6; either TRBD1 or TRBD2 may fit D (5 bases each). The CDR3 covers 18 residues. Deletions cut 5 bases from V and 0 bases from J, with 17 bases between. Germline CDR1 and CDR2: SGHVS and FNYEAQ.

This chain joins TRBV28 and TRBJ2-1; perhaps TRBD2 as D (6 bases). The length of the CDR3 is 15 residues. Trimming left V 5 bases short and J 3 bases short, with 14 bases between. Germline-derived CDR1 and CDR2 are MDHEN and SYDVKM. Here the CDR3 reads CASSPISGLYNEQFF. CDR3 nucleotide sequence: TGTGCCAGCAGTCCAATATCGGGACTCTACAATGAGCAGTTCTTC.

This clonotype was counted between two and nine times. This rearrangement joins TRBV11-2 to TRBJ2-3; D unresolved. V was trimmed by 7 bases and J by 6 bases, leaving 17 bases between them. The CDR3 length is 14 residues. Germline CDR1 reads SGHAT; CDR2 reads FQNNGV. CDR3 in amino acids: CASTLGWVGDTQYF. CDR3 coding DNA: TGTGCCAGCACCCTAGGGTGGGTCGGGGATACGCAGTATTTT.

The chain links TRBV5-5 to TRBJ2-1, with D maybe TRBD2 (6 bases). V was cut by 2 bases and J by 7 bases, with 13 bases left in between. The CDR3 length is 14 residues. Germline V gene data show CDR1 as SGHKS and CDR2 as YYEKEE (reference sequence). The CDR3 loop is CASSFRPGRNEQFF. The CDR3, as DNA: TGTGCCAGCAGCTTTAGGCCAGGGAGGAATGAGCAGTTCTTC. The entire variable domain, with the rest obtained from reference TRBV5-5 and TRBJ2-1, is as follows: DAGVTQSPTHLIKTRGQQVTLRCSPISGHKSVSWYQQVLGQGPQFIFQYYEKEERGRGNFPDRFSARQFPNYSSELNVNALLLGDSALYLCASSFRPGRNEQFFGPGTRLTVL.

Only a few counts were recorded for this clonotype. The chain is built from TRBV6-4 and TRBJ1-6; D not resolved. Germline-derived CDR1 and CDR2 are MRHNA and SNTAGT. Trimming took 2 bases from V and 6 from J, leaving 2 bases between them. This CDR3 is 12 amino acids long. CDR3 amino acids: CASSDGNSPLHF. For the CDR3, the DNA is TGTGCCAGCAGTGACGGTAATTCACCCCTCCACTTT.

This chain uses TRBV19 with TRBJ1-5; the D is unclear. This CDR3 contains 13 residues. The V end was cut by 2 bases, the J end by 4 bases, with 6 bases between. Germline CDR1 is LNHDA and CDR2 is SQIVND (reference sequence). The CDR3 nucleotides read TGTGCCAGTAGTATAAGCACTAATCAGCCCCAGCATTTT. Translating gives CASSISTNQPQHF.

This CDR3 reads CSAQAPTSGNIRPSSYNEQFF. The CDR3 DNA sequence: TGCAGTGCCCAAGCCCCGACTAGCGGAAATATTCGCCCTAGCTCCTACAATGAGCAGTTCTTC. The chain couples TRBV20-1 to TRBJ2-1; the match to TRBD2 covers 9 bases. With V trimmed by 6 bases and J by 0 bases, 24 bases remained unmatched. The CDR3 totals 21 residues. The germline V gene encodes CDR1 DFQATT and CDR2 SNEGSKA (reference sequence).

This clonotype has at least ten counts. This rearrangement joins TRBV28 to TRBJ2-4, with unresolved D. Trimming cost V 4 bases and J 0 bases, with 7 bases left between them. Germline assignment: CDR1 MDHEN and CDR2 SYDVKM. There are 14 residues in the CDR3. This CDR3 reads CASSSSLAKNIQYF. The CDR3 DNA reads TGTGCCAGCAGTTCCAGCCTAGCCAAAAACATTCAGTACTTC.

This clonotype was seen a few times. The chain combines TRBV20-1 with TRBJ2-7; a weak D match, TRBD2 (5 bases). V was cut by 1 base and J by 3 bases, with 13 bases left in between. This CDR3 region has 14 residues. Germline V lookup: CDR1 DFQATT, CDR2 SNEGSKA (reference sequence). The CDR3 spells CSARAVTSGYEQYF. CDR3 nucleotide sequence: TGCAGTGCTAGAGCAGTCACCAGCGGCTACGAGCAGTACTTC.

This clonotype has at least ten counts. The chain couples TRBV11-2 to TRBJ1-1; maybe TRBD1 (6 bases). Trimming pared 5 bases from V and 1 base from J, leaving 14 bases between. This CDR3 is built from 15 residues. Germline-derived CDR1 and CDR2 are SGHAT and FQNNGV. The CDR3 nucleotides read TGTGCCAGCAGCCCAAGGGGGGGGCGGAACACTGAAGCTTTCTTT. Protein sequence: CASSPRGGRNTEAFF. The full variable domain, its missing parts supplied by reference TRBV11-2 and TRBJ1-1, is EAGVAQSPRYKIIEKRQSVAFWCNPISGHATLYWYQQILGQGPKLLIQFQNNGVVDDSQLPKDRFSAERLKGVDSTLKIQPAKLEDSAVYLCASSPRGGRNTEAFFGQGTRLTVV.

The chain couples TRBV4-1 to TRBJ2-3; 10 nucleotides agree with TRBD2. The germline CDR1 and CDR2 sequences are MGHRA and YSYEKL. The CDR3 extends over 16 amino acids. The trim removed 1 base at V and 3 bases at J, leaving 4 bases unmatched. This CDR3 reads CASSQGELAGTDTQYF. CDR3 sequence (DNA): TGCGCCAGCAGCCAAGGTGAACTAGCGGGGACAGATACGCAGTATTTT.

This clonotype was recorded at least ten times. The V call is TRBV7-6, the J call TRBJ2-7; TRBD1 agrees at 9 bases. Trimming cost V 3 bases and J 4 bases; bases outside gene matches: 4. This CDR3 spans 14 amino acids. Looked up from germline, CDR1 is SGHVS and CDR2 is FNYEAQ. CDR3 DNA: TGTGCCAGCAGCTTTACGACAGGGGGATACGAGCAGTACTTC. This gives the protein CASSFTTGGYEQYF. The entire variable domain, with the rest obtained from reference TRBV7-6 and TRBJ2-7, is as follows: GAGVSQSPRYKVTKRGQDVALRCDPISGHVSLYWYRQALGQGPEFLTYFNYEAQQDKSGLPNDRFSAERPEGSISTLTIQRTEQRDSAMYRCASSFTTGGYEQYFGPGTRLTVT.

The chain has TRBV13 and TRBJ1-2; a possible D gene is TRBD1 (6 bases). V was trimmed by 3 bases and J by 0 bases, leaving 11 bases between them. The CDR3 consists of 15 residues. Germline values: CDR1 PRHDT, CDR2 FYEKMQ (reference sequence). The CDR3 loop is CASSFGRGANYGYTF. The CDR3 DNA is TGTGCCAGCAGCTTCGGCAGGGGAGCTAACTATGGCTACACCTTC. Variable domain in full (rest from reference TRBV13 and TRBJ1-2): AAGVIQSPRHLIKEKRETATLKCYPIPRHDTVYWYQQGPGQDPQFLISFYEKMQSDKGSIPDRFSAQQFSDYHSELNMSSLELGDSALYFCASSFGRGANYGYTFGSGTRLTVV.

This clonotype has more than one count but fewer than ten. The chain recombines TRBV7-3 with TRBJ1-1, with D perhaps matching TRBD1 (6 bases). With 7 bases removed from V and 3 bases from J, the gap between germline ends came to 24 bases. Germline CDR1 SGHTA, CDR2 FQGTGA. The CDR3 extends over 17 amino acids. Written as DNA, the CDR3 is TGTGCCAGCACCCCGAGAGCCACAGGGAGGGGACACACTGAAGCTTTCTTT. Its translation is CASTPRATGRGHTEAFF.

The sample holds many counts of this clonotype. The V call is TRBV7-9, the J call TRBJ2-1; maybe TRBD1 (5 bases). V was trimmed by 2 bases and J by 12 bases, leaving 11 bases between them. The CDR3 extends over 12 amino acids. CDR1 is SEHNR, CDR2 FQNEAQ, per germline (reference sequence). CDR3 in amino acids: CASSLKGNRQFF. The CDR3 DNA follows: TGTGCCAGCAGCTTAAAGGGGAATAGGCAGTTCTTC. The variable domain in full, with the rest retrieved from reference TRBV7-9 and TRBJ2-1, is DTGVSQNPRHKITKRGQNVTFRCDPISEHNRLYWYRQTLGQGPEFLTYFQNEAQLEKSRLLSDRFSAERPKGSFSTLEIQRTEQGDSAMYLCASSLKGNRQFFGPGTRLTVL.

This clonotype was recorded a few times. This rearrangement joins TRBV3-1 to TRBJ2-1; 9 nucleotides line up with TRBD2. Germline assignment: CDR1 LGHDT and CDR2 YNNKEL (reference sequence). The CDR3 is made up of 15 amino acids. After removal of 4 bases from V and 10 bases from J, the junction contained 11 bases not matched to a gene. The CDR3 loop reads CASSPLGGGAEEQFF. As DNA, the CDR3 is TGTGCCAGCAGCCCCCTAGGCGGGGGGGCCGAAGAGCAGTTCTTC.

This clonotype has a handful of counts. V usage is TRBV27 and J usage is TRBJ1-1; D call uncertain. Deletions cut 6 bases from V and 4 bases from J, with 15 bases between. The germline CDR1 and CDR2 sequences are MNHEY and SMNVEV (reference sequence). CDR3 length equals 14 residues. CDR3 DNA sequence: TGTGCCAGCAGATATGTGGGGTTGGGCACTGAAGCTTTCTTT. This sequence encodes CASRYVGLGTEAFF.

The sample holds many counts of this clonotype. V gene TRBV11-2 combines with J gene TRBJ1-2, with D tentatively TRBD1 (5 bases). Germline-derived CDR1 and CDR2 are SGHAT and FQNNGV. This CDR3 comprises 18 residues. Trimming removed 1 base from V and 0 bases from J, with 18 bases in between. The chain's CDR3 is CASSLAEIRDLPNYGYTF. CDR3 nucleotides: TGTGCCAGCAGCTTAGCCGAAATTCGGGACTTACCTAACTATGGCTACACCTTC.

This clonotype was observed at least ten times. The chain is built from TRBV19 and TRBJ2-2; D is perhaps TRBD2 (6 bases). V gave up 5 bases and J gave up 6 bases, with 16 bases separating them. The CDR3 is made up of 15 amino acids. Germline V gene data show CDR1 as LNHDA and CDR2 as SQIVND (reference sequence). DNA of the CDR3: TGTGCCAGTAGTCCCGCGGCTAGCGTCCCCGGGGAGCTGTTTTTT. It codes for CASSPAASVPGELFF.

This clonotype has at least ten counts. This chain connects TRBV10-3 to TRBJ2-6; D may be TRBD1 (6 bases). From germline, CDR1 is ENHRY and CDR2 SYGVKD. The CDR3 covers 15 residues. V was trimmed by 3 bases and J by 2 bases, leaving 8 bases between them. The CDR3, as DNA: TGTGCCATCAGTGACCCAGGGGCTGGGGCCAACGTCCTGACTTTC. This translates into CAISDPGAGANVLTF.